The entry below gives a single T cell receptor (beta chain) sequence along with its context. Antigen: not known. Treatment meaning: oral pan-JAK inhibitor, 5-10 mg twice daily. Researchers took lesional scalp punch biopsies and peripheral blood from people who were alopecia areata patients. Isolation of CD4+ and CD8+ T cells from PBMCs was achieved by sorting. The CDR3 contains 9 residues. Germline V gene lookup returns CDR1 SQVTM and CDR2 ANQGSEA. V lost 6 bases to trimming and J lost 5 bases, with 2 bases between them. This record comes from a study of CD8+ T cells in alopecia areata. cDNA serving as the sequencing template came from extracted, reverse transcribed RNA. Method: immunoSEQ multiplex PCR; TCRdb's copy keeps in-frame clones and lacks some. The sample lists about 76,000 clones, roughly 70% seen once, with 20% to 30% in the top ten. General study findings and limits: Normal scalp showed lower clonality than lesional scalp, especially alopecia totalis/universalis. Within the top 100, expanded CD8+ clones significantly decreased with tofacitinib, as did scalp clonality.

The chain uses TRBV29-1 and TRBJ2-1; D gene unclear. This receptor was obtained from a human donor with alopecia areata. The sequencing used CD8+ T cells sorted from blood, collected at week 24, from a patient treated with tofacitinib. CDR3 loop: CSVDNEQFF. The CDR3 coding sequence is TGCAGCGTCGACAATGAGCAGTTCTTC.